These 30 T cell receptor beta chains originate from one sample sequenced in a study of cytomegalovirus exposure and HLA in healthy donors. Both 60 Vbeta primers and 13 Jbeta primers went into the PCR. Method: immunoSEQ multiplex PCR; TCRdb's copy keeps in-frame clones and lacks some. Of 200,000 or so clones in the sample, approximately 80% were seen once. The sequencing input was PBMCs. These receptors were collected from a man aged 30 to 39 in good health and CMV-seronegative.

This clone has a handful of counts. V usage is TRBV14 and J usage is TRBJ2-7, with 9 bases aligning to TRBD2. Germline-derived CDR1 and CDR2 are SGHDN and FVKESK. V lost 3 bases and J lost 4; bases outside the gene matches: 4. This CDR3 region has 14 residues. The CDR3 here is CASSQRGGLYEQYF. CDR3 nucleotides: TGTGCCAGCAGCCAGCGGGGGGGCTTGTACGAGCAGTACTTC. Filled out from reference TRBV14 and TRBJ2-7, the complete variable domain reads EAGVTQFPSHSVIEKGQTVTLRCDPISGHDNLYWYRRVMGKEIKFLLHFVKESKQDESGMPNNRFLAERTGGTYSTLKVQPAELEDSGVYFCASSQRGGLYEQYFGPGTRLTVT.

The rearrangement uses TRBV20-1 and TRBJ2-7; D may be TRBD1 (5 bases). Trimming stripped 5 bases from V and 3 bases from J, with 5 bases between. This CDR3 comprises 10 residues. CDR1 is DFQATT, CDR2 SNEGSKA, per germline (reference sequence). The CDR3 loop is CSAQGYEQYF. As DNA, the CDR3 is TGCAGTGCTCAGGGCTACGAGCAGTACTTC.

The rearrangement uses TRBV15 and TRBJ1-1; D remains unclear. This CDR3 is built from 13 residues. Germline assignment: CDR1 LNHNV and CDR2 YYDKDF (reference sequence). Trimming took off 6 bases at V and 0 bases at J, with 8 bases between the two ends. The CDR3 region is CATREDMNTEAFF. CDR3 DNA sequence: TGTGCCACCAGAGAAGACATGAACACTGAAGCTTTCTTT.

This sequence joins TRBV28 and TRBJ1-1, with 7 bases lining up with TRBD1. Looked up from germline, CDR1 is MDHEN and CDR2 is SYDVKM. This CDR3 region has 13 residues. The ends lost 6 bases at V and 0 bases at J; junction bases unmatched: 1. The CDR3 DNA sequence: TGTGCCAGCAGGACAGGGATGAACACTGAAGCTTTCTTT. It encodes CASRTGMNTEAFF.

CDR3 loop: CASSLEGANTGELFF. The CDR3 nucleotides are TGTGCCAGCAGCTTGGAGGGGGCCAACACCGGGGAGCTGTTTTTT. The V call is TRBV5-4, the J call TRBJ2-2; the match to TRBD1 covers 7 bases. The CDR3 sequence is 15 residues long. In germline, CDR1 is SGHNT, CDR2 YYREEE (reference sequence). The V and J ends lost 0 bases and 2 bases, in that order; junction bases with no gene match: 1.

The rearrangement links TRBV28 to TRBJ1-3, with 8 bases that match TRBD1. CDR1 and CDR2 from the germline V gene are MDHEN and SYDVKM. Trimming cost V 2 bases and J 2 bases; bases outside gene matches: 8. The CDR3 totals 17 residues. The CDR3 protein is CASSLVRQGNTGNTIYF. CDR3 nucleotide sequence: TGTGCCAGCAGTTTAGTGCGACAGGGGAATACTGGAAACACCATATATTTT.

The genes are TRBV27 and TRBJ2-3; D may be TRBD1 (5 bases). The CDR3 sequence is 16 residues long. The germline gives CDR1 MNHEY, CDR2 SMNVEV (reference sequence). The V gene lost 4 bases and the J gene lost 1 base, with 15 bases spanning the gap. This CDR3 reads CASSSPNRIGTDTQYF. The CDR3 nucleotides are TGTGCCAGCAGTTCCCCCAACAGGATAGGCACAGATACGCAGTATTTT.

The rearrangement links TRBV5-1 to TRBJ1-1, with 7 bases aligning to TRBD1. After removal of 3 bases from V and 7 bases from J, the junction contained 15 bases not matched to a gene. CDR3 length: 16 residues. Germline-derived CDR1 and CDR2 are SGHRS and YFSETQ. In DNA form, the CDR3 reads TGCGCCAGCAGCTCGTCAGCTGGGACAGCTACTTTTGAAGCTTTCTTT. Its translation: CASSSSAGTATFEAFF.

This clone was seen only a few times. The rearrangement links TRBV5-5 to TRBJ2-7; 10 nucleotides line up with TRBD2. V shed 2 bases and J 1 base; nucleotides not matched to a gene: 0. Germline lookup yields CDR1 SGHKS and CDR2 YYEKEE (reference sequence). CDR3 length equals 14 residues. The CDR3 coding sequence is TGTGCCAGCAGCTTAGCGGGGGGGTCCTACGAGCAGTACTTC. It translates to CASSLAGGSYEQYF.

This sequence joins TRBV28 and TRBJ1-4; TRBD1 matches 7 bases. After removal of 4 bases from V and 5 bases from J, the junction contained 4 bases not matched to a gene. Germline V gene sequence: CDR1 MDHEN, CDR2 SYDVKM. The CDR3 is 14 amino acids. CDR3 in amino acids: CASSSTGRNEKLFF. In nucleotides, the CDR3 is TGTGCCAGCAGTTCGACAGGGAGAAATGAAAAACTGTTTTTT.

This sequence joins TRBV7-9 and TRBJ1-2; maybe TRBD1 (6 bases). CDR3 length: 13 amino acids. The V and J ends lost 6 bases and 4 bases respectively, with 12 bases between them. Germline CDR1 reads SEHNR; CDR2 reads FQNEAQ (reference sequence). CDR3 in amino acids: CASRGGQGYGYTF. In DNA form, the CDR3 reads TGTGCCAGCAGGGGGGGGCAGGGCTATGGCTACACCTTC.

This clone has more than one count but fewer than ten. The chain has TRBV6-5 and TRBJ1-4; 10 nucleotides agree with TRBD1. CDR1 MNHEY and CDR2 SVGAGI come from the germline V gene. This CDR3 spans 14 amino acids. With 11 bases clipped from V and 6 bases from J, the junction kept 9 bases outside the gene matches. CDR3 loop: CAPDPGTGDEKLFF. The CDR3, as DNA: TGTGCCCCGGACCCCGGGACAGGGGATGAAAAACTGTTTTTT.

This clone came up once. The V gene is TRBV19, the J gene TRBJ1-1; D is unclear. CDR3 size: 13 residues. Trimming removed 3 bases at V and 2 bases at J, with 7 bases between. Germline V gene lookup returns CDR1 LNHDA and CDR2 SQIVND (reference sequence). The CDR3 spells CASSISQNTEAFF. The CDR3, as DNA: TGTGCCAGTAGTATCAGTCAAAACACTGAAGCTTTCTTT.

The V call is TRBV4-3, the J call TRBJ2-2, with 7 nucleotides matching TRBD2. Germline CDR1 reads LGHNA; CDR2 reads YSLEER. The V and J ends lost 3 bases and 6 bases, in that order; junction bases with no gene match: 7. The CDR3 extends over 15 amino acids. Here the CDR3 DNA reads TGCGCCAGCAGCCAGATGGGAGGGAAGGCCGGGGAGCTGTTTTTT. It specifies CASSQMGGKAGELFF.

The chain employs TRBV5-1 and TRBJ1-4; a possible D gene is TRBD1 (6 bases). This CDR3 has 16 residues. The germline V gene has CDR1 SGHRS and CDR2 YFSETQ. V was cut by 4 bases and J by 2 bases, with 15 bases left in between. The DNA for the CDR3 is TGCGCCAGCAGCCCCGCTCGAACAGGGACTAATGAAAAACTGTTTTTT. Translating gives CASSPARTGTNEKLFF.

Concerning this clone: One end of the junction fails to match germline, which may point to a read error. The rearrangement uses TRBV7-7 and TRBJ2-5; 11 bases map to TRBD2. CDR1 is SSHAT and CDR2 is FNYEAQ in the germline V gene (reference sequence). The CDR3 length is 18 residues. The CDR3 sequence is CASSLGLAGGHTQETRYF. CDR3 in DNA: TGTGCTAGCAGCTTAGGGCTAGCGGGGGGCCACACCCAAGAGACCCGGTACTTC.

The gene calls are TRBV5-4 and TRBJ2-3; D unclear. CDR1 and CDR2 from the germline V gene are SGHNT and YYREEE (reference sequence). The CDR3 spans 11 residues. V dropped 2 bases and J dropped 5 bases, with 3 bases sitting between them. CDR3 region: CASSLQDTQYF. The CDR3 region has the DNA TGTGCCAGCAGCTTACAAGATACGCAGTATTTT.

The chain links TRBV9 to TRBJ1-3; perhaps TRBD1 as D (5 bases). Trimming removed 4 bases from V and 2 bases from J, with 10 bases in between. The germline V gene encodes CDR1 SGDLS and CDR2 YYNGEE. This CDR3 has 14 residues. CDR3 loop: CASSTGTAGNTIYF. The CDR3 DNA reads TGTGCCAGCAGCACCGGGACTGCTGGAAACACCATATATTTT.

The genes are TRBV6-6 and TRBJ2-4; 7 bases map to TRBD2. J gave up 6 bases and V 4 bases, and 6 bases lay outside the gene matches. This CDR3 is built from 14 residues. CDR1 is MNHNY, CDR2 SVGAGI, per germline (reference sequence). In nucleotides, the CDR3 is TGTGCCAGCAGTTTGTCGCGGGAGATAAACATTCAGTACTTC. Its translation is CASSLSREINIQYF.

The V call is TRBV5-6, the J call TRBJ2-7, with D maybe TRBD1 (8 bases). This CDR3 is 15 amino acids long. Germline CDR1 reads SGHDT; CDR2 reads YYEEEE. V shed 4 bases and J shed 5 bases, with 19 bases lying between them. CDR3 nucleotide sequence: TGTGCCAGCAGCACCCACAGGGGGGGTTGGGACGAGCAGTACTTC. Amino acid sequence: CASSTHRGGWDEQYF.

CDR3 in DNA: TGTGCCAGCAGCCGAGGCCAGGGCCGCGAGCAGTACTTC. It specifies CASSRGQGREQYF. J is TRBJ2-7 and V is TRBV5-5; D might be TRBD1 (5 bases). Trimming pared 4 bases from V and 6 bases from J, leaving 14 bases between. CDR3 length equals 13 residues. Germline V gives CDR1 SGHKS, CDR2 YYEKEE (reference sequence).

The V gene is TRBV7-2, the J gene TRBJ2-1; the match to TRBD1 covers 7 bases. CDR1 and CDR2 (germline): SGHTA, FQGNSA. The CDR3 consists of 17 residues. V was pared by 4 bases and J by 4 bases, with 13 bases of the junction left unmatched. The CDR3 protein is CASSSLPLQGRYNEQFF. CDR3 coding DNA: TGTGCCAGCAGCTCTTTACCCCTACAGGGGCGATACAATGAGCAGTTCTTC.

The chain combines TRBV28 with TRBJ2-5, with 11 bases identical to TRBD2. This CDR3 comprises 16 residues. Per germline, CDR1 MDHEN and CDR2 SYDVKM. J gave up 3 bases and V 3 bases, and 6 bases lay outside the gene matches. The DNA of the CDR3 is TGTGCCAGCAGTTTTACGCCGGGACTAGCGGAAGAGACCCAGTACTTC. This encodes CASSFTPGLAEETQYF. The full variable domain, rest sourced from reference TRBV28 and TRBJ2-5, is DVKVTQSSRYLVKRTGEKVFLECVQDMDHENMFWYRQDPGLGLRLIYFSYDVKMKEKGDIPEGYSVSREKKERFSLILESASTNQTSMYLCASSFTPGLAEETQYFGPGTRLLVL.

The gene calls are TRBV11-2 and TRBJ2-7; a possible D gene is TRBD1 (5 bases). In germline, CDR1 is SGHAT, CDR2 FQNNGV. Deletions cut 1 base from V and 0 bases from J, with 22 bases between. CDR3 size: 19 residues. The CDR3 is CASSLVNYWGRVSSYEQYF. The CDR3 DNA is TGTGCCAGCAGCTTAGTGAATTATTGGGGCAGGGTGAGCTCCTACGAGCAGTACTTC.

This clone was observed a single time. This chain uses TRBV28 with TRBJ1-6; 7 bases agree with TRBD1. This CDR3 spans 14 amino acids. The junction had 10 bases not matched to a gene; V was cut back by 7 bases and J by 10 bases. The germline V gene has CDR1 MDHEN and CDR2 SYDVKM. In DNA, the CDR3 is TGTGCCAGCATCAAGACAGGGAGGAACTCACCCCTCCACTTT. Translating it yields CASIKTGRNSPLHF.

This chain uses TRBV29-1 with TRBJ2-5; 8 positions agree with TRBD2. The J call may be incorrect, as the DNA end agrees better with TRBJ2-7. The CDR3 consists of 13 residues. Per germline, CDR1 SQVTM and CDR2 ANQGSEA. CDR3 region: CSVEGTGTSEQYF. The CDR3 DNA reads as TGCAGCGTTGAAGGAACAGGGACTAGCGAGCAGTACTTC.

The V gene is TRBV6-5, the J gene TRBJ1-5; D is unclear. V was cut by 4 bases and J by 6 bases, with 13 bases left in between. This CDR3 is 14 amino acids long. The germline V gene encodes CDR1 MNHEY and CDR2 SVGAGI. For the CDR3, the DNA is TGTGCCAGCAGTTTACTCCCGCAGGCTCAGCCCCAGCATTTT. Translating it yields CASSLLPQAQPQHF.

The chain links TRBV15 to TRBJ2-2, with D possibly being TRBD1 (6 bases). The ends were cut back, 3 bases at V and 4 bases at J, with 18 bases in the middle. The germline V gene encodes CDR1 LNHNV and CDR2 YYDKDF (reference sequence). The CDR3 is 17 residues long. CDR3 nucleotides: TGTGCCACCAGCAGGGACACGGTGGGGGCATCCACCGGGGAGCTGTTTTTT. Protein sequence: CATSRDTVGASTGELFF.

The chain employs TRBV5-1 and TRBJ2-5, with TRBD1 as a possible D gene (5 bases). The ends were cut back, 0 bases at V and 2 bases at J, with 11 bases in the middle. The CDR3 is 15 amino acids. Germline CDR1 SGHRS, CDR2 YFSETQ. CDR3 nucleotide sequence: TGCGCCAGCAGCTTGGTGGGGCAGAAACAAGAGACCCAGTACTTC. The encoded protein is CASSLVGQKQETQYF.

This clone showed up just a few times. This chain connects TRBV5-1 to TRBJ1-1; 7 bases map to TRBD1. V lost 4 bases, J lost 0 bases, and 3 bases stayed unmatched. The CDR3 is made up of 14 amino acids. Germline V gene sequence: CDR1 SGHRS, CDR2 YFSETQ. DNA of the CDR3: TGCGCCAGCAGCCAAGGGACAGTGAACACTGAAGCTTTCTTT. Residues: CASSQGTVNTEAFF.